A single sample is the source of the 10 T cell receptor beta chains below, sequenced in a study of CD8 T cells in Susac syndrome. The RNA input was about 0.5 to 1 ug, and it was reverse transcribed with random hexamers. MiXCR was run by TCRdb on the immunoSEQ multiplex PCR reads, yielding one entry per CDR3 protein. The sample shows about 250,000 distinct CDR3 sequences, approximately 92% of them seen only once. Sequencing was carried out using CD4+ T cells from PBMCs. The receptors originated from a human donor with multiple sclerosis.

This clonotype was seen once. The chain links TRBV12-3 or TRBV12-4 to TRBJ2-2; TRBD1 might be the D (5 bases). This CDR3 spans 13 amino acids. The ends were cut back, 3 bases at V and 8 bases at J, with 10 bases in the middle. The CDR3 nucleotides are TGTGCCAGCAGTTTCAGGGTTGGTGGGGAGCTGTTTTTT. It is translated as CASSFRVGGELFF.

The chain combines TRBV27 with TRBJ1-1; tentative D call: TRBD1 (5 bases). V dropped 3 bases and J dropped 1 base, with 12 bases sitting between them. In germline, CDR1 is MNHEY, CDR2 SMNVEV (reference sequence). The CDR3 sequence is 15 residues long. This CDR3 is CASSFLPQGNTEAFF. CDR3 nucleotides: TGTGCCAGCAGTTTTCTCCCGCAGGGGAACACTGAAGCTTTCTTT.

The chain employs TRBV20-1 and TRBJ1-5; TRBD1 matches 8 bases. Germline V gives CDR1 DFQATT, CDR2 SNEGSKA (reference sequence). The V segment lost 6 bases and the J segment 4 bases; nucleotides outside the gene matches: 11. The CDR3 contains 15 residues. Here the CDR3 reads CSASSTGEMNQPQHF. CDR3 sequence (DNA): TGCAGTGCGTCATCGACAGGGGAAATGAATCAGCCCCAGCATTTT.

The gene calls are TRBV5-1 and TRBJ2-1; perhaps TRBD1 as D (6 bases). The germline gives CDR1 SGHRS, CDR2 YFSETQ. This CDR3 region has 14 residues. V lost 5 bases, J lost 7 bases, and 16 bases lay in between. The CDR3 protein is CASRARRGQNEQFF. The CDR3 bases are TGCGCCAGCAGGGCCCGCAGGGGTCAGAATGAGCAGTTCTTC.

The gene calls are TRBV11-1 and TRBJ2-2, with D possibly being TRBD2 (5 bases). The germline V gene encodes CDR1 SGHAT and CDR2 FQDESV (reference sequence). V was trimmed by 2 bases and J by 4 bases, leaving 8 bases between them. The CDR3 covers 14 residues. The DNA for the CDR3 is TGTGCCAGCAGCTTACTAACTAGCACCGGGGAGCTGTTTTTT. This sequence encodes CASSLLTSTGELFF.

J is TRBJ2-5 and V is TRBV7-9, with a weak D call TRBD1 (5 bases). This CDR3 contains 15 residues. Germline values: CDR1 SEHNR, CDR2 FQNEAQ (reference sequence). V was shortened by 1 base and J by 6 bases, with 15 bases between the two germline ends. This CDR3 reads CASSLEIQGWKTQYF. The CDR3, as DNA: TGTGCCAGCAGCTTAGAGATCCAGGGCTGGAAGACCCAGTACTTC.

This chain joins TRBV7-2 and TRBJ1-5; D is undetermined. The V gene's germline CDR1 is SGHTA and CDR2 FQGNSA. The CDR3 length is 15 residues. Trimming stripped 2 bases from V and 7 bases from J, with 15 bases between. CDR3 sequence reads: CASSLYGSLGQPQHF. The DNA of the CDR3 is TGTGCCAGCAGCTTATACGGCAGCCTAGGGCAGCCCCAGCATTTT. Full variable domain (missing parts from reference TRBV7-2 and TRBJ1-5): GAGVSQSPSNKVTEKGKDVELRCDPISGHTALYWYRQSLGQGLEFLIYFQGNSAPDKSGLPSDRFSAERTGGSVSTLTIQRTQQEDSAVYLCASSLYGSLGQPQHFGDGTRLSIL.

V usage is TRBV11-2 and J usage is TRBJ2-2; D is possibly TRBD1 (6 bases). The CDR3 length is 18 residues. Per germline, CDR1 SGHAT and CDR2 FQNNGV. V was trimmed by 2 bases and J by 4 bases, leaving 20 bases between them. Here the CDR3 DNA reads TGTGCCAGCAGCTTATTACAGGGTCTTAACATCGGCACCGGGGAGCTGTTTTTT. It specifies CASSLLQGLNIGTGELFF.

The chain carries TRBV19 and TRBJ2-1; the D gene could be TRBD1 or TRBD2 (5 bases each). In germline, CDR1 is LNHDA, CDR2 SQIVND (reference sequence). V lost 8 bases and J 8 bases, leaving 22 bases between the germline ends. The CDR3 has 15 residues. The chain's CDR3 is CASRLGPSIVHEQFF. In DNA, the CDR3 is TGTGCCAGTCGCCTGGGACCTAGTATCGTCCATGAGCAGTTCTTC.

The chain couples TRBV9 to TRBJ1-1; TRBD1 matches at 7 bases. This CDR3 has 13 amino acids. Per the germline V gene, CDR1 is SGDLS and CDR2 is YYNGEE. Trimming at V came to 3 bases and at J to 12 bases, leaving 11 bases not matched to a gene. The CDR3 sequence: CASSATGRGVTFF. CDR3 DNA sequence: TGTGCCAGCAGCGCGACAGGGAGAGGGGTAACTTTCTTT.